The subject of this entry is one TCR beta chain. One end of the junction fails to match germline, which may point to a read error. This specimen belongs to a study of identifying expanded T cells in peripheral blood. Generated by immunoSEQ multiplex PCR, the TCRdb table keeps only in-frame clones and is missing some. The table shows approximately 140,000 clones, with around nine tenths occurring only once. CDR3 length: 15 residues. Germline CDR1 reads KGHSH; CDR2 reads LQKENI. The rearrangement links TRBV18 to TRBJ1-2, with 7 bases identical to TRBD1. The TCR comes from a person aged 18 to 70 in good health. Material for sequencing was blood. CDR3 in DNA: TGTGCCAACTCACCACCGACAGGGATTAACTATGGCTACACCTTC. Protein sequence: CANSPPTGINYGYTF.